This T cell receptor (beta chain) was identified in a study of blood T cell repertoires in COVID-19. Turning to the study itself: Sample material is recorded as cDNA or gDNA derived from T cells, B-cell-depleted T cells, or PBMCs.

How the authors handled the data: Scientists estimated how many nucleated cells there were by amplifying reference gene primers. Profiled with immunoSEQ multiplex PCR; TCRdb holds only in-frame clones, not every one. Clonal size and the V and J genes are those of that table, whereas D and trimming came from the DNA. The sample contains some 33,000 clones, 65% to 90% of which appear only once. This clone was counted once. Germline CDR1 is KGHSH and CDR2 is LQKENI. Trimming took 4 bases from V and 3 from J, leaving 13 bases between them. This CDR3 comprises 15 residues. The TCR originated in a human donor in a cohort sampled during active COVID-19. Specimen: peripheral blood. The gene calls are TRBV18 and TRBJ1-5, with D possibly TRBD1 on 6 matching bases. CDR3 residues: CASSQGTLDNQPQHF. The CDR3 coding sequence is TGTGCCAGCTCACAAGGGACACTTGACAATCAGCCCCAGCATTTT.